The TCR beta chain under discussion was sequenced for a study of T cell responses to AZD1222 COVID-19 vaccine. Here immunoSEQ multiplex PCR was the method, and the copy in TCRdb shows in-frame clones only, minus some. Seen here are roughly 100,000 clones, approximately 89% observed once, and the top ten hold 40% to 55%. Second-dose intervals near 4 or 12 weeks were combined. Study results and caveats: Spike was spanned by vaccine-associated CD4 TCRs, which were dominant at 160-218 and 743-854. Donors, mostly white British, included more females; clonal diversity was possibly underestimated. The study sampled repertoires only after the peak T cell response.

This clone was observed a few times. Its specificity is not known. Germline CDR1 and CDR2: MDHEN and SYDVKM. With 10 bases clipped from V and 3 bases from J, the junction kept 7 bases outside the gene matches. CDR3 length: 14 residues. The sample was peripheral blood, taken 28 days after the second AZD1222 dose. The chain recombines TRBV28 with TRBJ2-2, with 8 nucleotides matching TRBD1. This TCR derives from an adult who received the AZD1222 COVID-19 vaccine. The CDR3 DNA reads TGTGCCATACCTCAGGGGGCGGACACCGGGGAGCTGTTTTTT. Protein product: CAIPQGADTGELFF. The variable domain in full, completed from reference TRBV28 and TRBJ2-2, reads DVKVTQSSRYLVKRTGEKVFLECVQDMDHENMFWYRQDPGLGLRLIYFSYDVKMKEKGDIPEGYSVSREKKERFSLILESASTNQTSMYLCAIPQGADTGELFFGEGSRLTVL.